This TCR beta chain emerged from a study of T-cell memory formation after mild COVID-19. The V and J ends lost 4 bases and 4 bases, in that order; junction bases with no gene match: 9. CDR1 LGHNA and CDR2 YNFKEQ come from the germline V gene. The CDR3 has 16 residues. This clonotype was found a few times. In TCRdb, the 5' RACE reads were re-called with MiXCR into one record per CDR3 protein. Of approximately 570,000 distinct CDR3 sequences in the sample, approximately 18% are singletons; the top ten hold around 11%. The V and J genes are TRBV4-2 and TRBJ2-3; 9 positions agree with TRBD1. The TCR comes from an adult woman who had mild COVID-19 (a few samples of this study predate the infection). Cell type and time point are not known. Sequencing was carried out using PBMCs or a T cell subset sorted from them (not recorded which). The CDR3 nucleotides are TGTGCCAGCAGCCCTACCGGGACAGGGCGATCAGATACGCAGTATTTT. Encoded protein: CASSPTGTGRSDTQYF.